The 14 T cell receptor beta chains below all came from one sample that was sequenced in a study of T cell changes during pregnancy in multiple sclerosis (dated by TCRdb to about 2019). Preparation of the library involved the immunoSEQ multiplex PCR assay. TCRdb's version of the immuneACCESS table is confined to in-frame rearrangements and falls short of the full clone set. An unresolved V gene accounts for under half of the shortfall where checked; the remainder is of unknown origin. The sample table holds about 59,000 clones, of which around 94% were seen once. Just over 2.5% of the sample rests with the top ten. The sample was CD8+ T cells from peripheral blood mononuclear cells, taken after pregnancy. These receptors came from a female donor with multiple sclerosis, enrolled in a pregnancy study.

This chain joins TRBV19 and TRBJ1-1; D is undetermined. This CDR3 is built from 13 residues. Germline CDR1 reads LNHDA; CDR2 reads SQIVND (reference sequence). Trimming removed 1 base at V and 3 bases at J, with 6 bases between. The CDR3 DNA reads TGTGCCAGTAGTATAGCCCAGTACACTGAAGCTTTCTTT. It encodes CASSIAQYTEAFF.

V and J are TRBV29-1 and TRBJ2-7; 9 positions match TRBD1. Germline CDR1 and CDR2: SQVTM and ANQGSEA. V lost 7 bases, J lost 0 bases, and 4 bases stayed unmatched. This CDR3 comprises 13 residues. CDR3 sequence: CSAGDRVSYEQYF. DNA for the CDR3: TGCAGCGCTGGGGACAGGGTCTCCTACGAGCAGTACTTC.

The V and J genes are TRBV6-4 and TRBJ2-2, with D perhaps matching TRBD1 (5 bases). V gave up 2 bases and J gave up 4 bases, with 8 bases separating them. Germline-derived CDR1 and CDR2 are MRHNA and SNTAGT. CDR3 length: 14 residues. The CDR3 here is CASSDGASTGELFF. The CDR3 DNA sequence: TGTGCCAGCAGTGACGGGGCCAGCACCGGGGAGCTGTTTTTT.

The chain uses TRBV29-1 and TRBJ2-2, with 12 nucleotides matching TRBD2. CDR1 SQVTM and CDR2 ANQGSEA come from the germline V gene. The CDR3 length is 18 residues. The trim removed 6 bases at V and 0 bases at J, leaving 11 bases unmatched. Here the CDR3 DNA reads TGCAGCGTGGCGACTAGCGGGAGCATCGGGACGAACACCGGGGAGCTGTTTTTT. Translation: CSVATSGSIGTNTGELFF.

This clone was recorded a few times. Within the sample, other DNA sequences also encode this same CDR3. This rearrangement joins TRBV9 to TRBJ1-1, with 7 bases matching TRBD1. Trimming removed 0 bases from V and 5 bases from J; junction bases left unmatched: 1. Germline V gene lookup returns CDR1 SGDLS and CDR2 YYNGEE. The CDR3 is made up of 13 amino acids. Here the CDR3 DNA reads TGTGCCAGCAGCGTAGGGACAGGAACTGAAGCTTTCTTT. Translation gives CASSVGTGTEAFF.

CDR3 protein: CSAKGSAPNEQFF. The CDR3 bases are TGCAGCGCCAAGGGGTCAGCGCCTAATGAGCAGTTCTTC. The V call is TRBV29-1, the J call TRBJ2-1; tentative D call: TRBD1 (5 bases). Germline V gene sequence: CDR1 SQVTM, CDR2 ANQGSEA. The CDR3 consists of 13 residues. V shed 7 bases and J shed 7 bases, with 17 bases lying between them.

V gene TRBV9 combines with J gene TRBJ2-2; tentatively, D is TRBD2 (5 bases). The germline V gene encodes CDR1 SGDLS and CDR2 YYNGEE. There are 17 residues in the CDR3. The V gene lost 4 bases and the J gene lost 4 bases, with 20 bases spanning the gap. The CDR3 DNA is TGTGCCAGCAGCCTCCCGAGTGCAGCGGCTAGCACCGGGGAGCTGTTTTTT. Protein: CASSLPSAAASTGELFF.

The chain is built from TRBV7-6 and TRBJ2-3, with a possible D match to TRBD2 (6 bases). V was pared by 5 bases and J by 2 bases, with 17 bases between. CDR1 is SGHVS and CDR2 is FNYEAQ in the germline V gene. The CDR3 has 16 residues. CDR3 nucleotide sequence: TGTGCCAGCAGCCGATATATTAGCGGTACCACAGATACGCAGTATTTT. Amino acids: CASSRYISGTTDTQYF.

The rearrangement joins TRBV23-1 to TRBJ2-7; D is uncertain. TRBV23-1 is known as an ORF, though its function is uncertain. The CDR3 is 12 residues long. The ends were cut back, 7 bases at V and 3 bases at J, with 10 bases in the middle. Here the CDR3 reads CASIELYYEQYF. The CDR3 DNA follows: TGCGCCAGCATAGAACTTTACTACGAGCAGTACTTC.

The CDR3 DNA reads as TGTGCCAGCAGTGGTACTAGCGGGAGGGCATTTGAGCAGTTCTTC. Amino acid sequence: CASSGTSGRAFEQFF. The chain recombines TRBV25-1 with TRBJ2-1, with TRBD2 matching 13 bases. This CDR3 is built from 15 residues. V lost 4 bases, J lost 9 bases, and 6 bases stayed unmatched. Germline assignment: CDR1 MGHDK and CDR2 SYGVNS. Combining the CDR3 with reference TRBV25-1 and TRBJ2-1 gives the whole variable domain EADIYQTPRYLVIGTGKKITLECSQTMGHDKMYWYQQDPGMELHLIHYSYGVNSTEKGDLSSESTVSRIRTEHFPLTLESARPSHTSQYLCASSGTSGRAFEQFFGPGTRLTVL.

The V gene is TRBV5-1, the J gene TRBJ1-2, with a weak D call TRBD1 (5 bases). The CDR3 totals 16 residues. Looked up from germline, CDR1 is SGHRS and CDR2 is YFSETQ. V lost 5 bases and J 6 bases, leaving 23 bases between the germline ends. CDR3 DNA sequence: TGCGCCAGCAGGGATCCGCTCGGGGGGGAATCAAATGGCTACACCTTC. Its protein is CASRDPLGGESNGYTF. Combining the CDR3 with reference TRBV5-1 and TRBJ1-2 gives the whole variable domain KAGVTQTPRYLIKTRGQQVTLSCSPISGHRSVSWYQQTPGQGLQFLFEYFSETQRNKGNFPGRFSGRQFSNSRSEMNVSTLELGDSALYLCASRDPLGGESNGYTFGSGTRLTVV.

The chain recombines TRBV28 with TRBJ1-1; D might be TRBD1 (6 bases). Trimming cost V 10 bases and J 2 bases, with 20 bases left between them. Germline lookup yields CDR1 MDHEN and CDR2 SYDVKM. The CDR3 has 15 amino acids. This CDR3 reads CATRGLSFYNTEAFF. CDR3 DNA: TGTGCCACCAGGGGCCTCTCATTTTACAACACTGAAGCTTTCTTT.

V gene TRBV5-6 combines with J gene TRBJ1-1; D ambiguous. V lost 1 base to trimming and J lost 0 bases, with 13 bases between them. The CDR3 covers 16 residues. CDR1 is SGHDT, CDR2 YYEEEE, per germline. The CDR3 is CASSLITAVLNTEAFF. The CDR3 nucleotides are TGTGCCAGCAGCTTGATTACGGCGGTCTTGAACACTGAAGCTTTCTTT.

About this clone itself: Other nucleotide sequences in the sample specify the same CDR3. V and J are TRBV6-1 and TRBJ2-7; 12 nucleotides align to TRBD1. Germline CDR1 and CDR2: MNHNS and SASEGT. V lost 8 bases, J lost 5 bases, and 7 bases stayed unmatched. CDR3 length equals 14 residues. The CDR3 loop is CASDWGQGADEQYF. The CDR3 nucleotides read TGTGCCAGCGATTGGGGACAGGGGGCAGACGAGCAGTACTTC.